These 7 T cell receptor beta chains were all obtained from the same sample, sequenced in a study of technical replicates of blood from a few donors. Libraries were prepared by immunoSEQ multiplex PCR; TCRdb keeps only in-frame clonotypes and omits some of them. The sample lists 53,000 or so clones, approximately 86% occurring once. Sample: PBMCs. Source of these receptors: a human donor in good health. Some clones in this sample may be carry-over from other donors' samples.

V and J are TRBV30 and TRBJ1-1; no firm D call. Trimming removed 5 bases at V and 0 bases at J, with 7 bases between. Per the germline V gene, CDR1 is GTSNPN and CDR2 is SVGIG (reference sequence). The CDR3 is 12 residues long. The CDR3 region has the DNA TGTGCCTGGGGAGGGATGAACACTGAAGCTTTCTTT. It specifies CAWGGMNTEAFF.

The chain links TRBV6-5 to TRBJ2-1; 12 positions match TRBD2. The CDR3 consists of 15 residues. Unmatched junction bases numbered 8, after V lost 5 bases and J lost 9 bases. Germline V gene lookup returns CDR1 MNHEY and CDR2 SVGAGI. This CDR3 reads CASSAGLAGSSEQFF. The CDR3 nucleotides are TGTGCCAGCAGTGCCGGACTAGCGGGATCTAGTGAGCAGTTCTTC.

This sequence joins TRBV4-1 and TRBJ2-3, with 9 bases that match TRBD2. Germline V gives CDR1 MGHRA, CDR2 YSYEKL. The CDR3 is made up of 15 amino acids. V dropped 4 bases and J dropped 4; count of bases not matched to a gene: 6. The CDR3 DNA reads TGCGCCAGCAGCCCCTATAGCGGGGGAGCAGATACGCAGTATTTT. Its protein is CASSPYSGGADTQYF.

The J gene is TRBJ2-5, the V gene TRBV4-1; D unclear. V was clipped by 4 bases and J by 2 bases, with 8 bases between them. Looked up from germline, CDR1 is MGHRA and CDR2 is YSYEKL. This CDR3 comprises 13 residues. Here the CDR3 reads CASSLAVQETQYF. DNA of the CDR3: TGCGCCAGCAGCCTCGCGGTGCAAGAGACCCAGTACTTC.

This clone was seen a handful of times. The chain uses TRBV6-5 and TRBJ1-6; 9 nucleotides agree with TRBD1. Trimming at V came to 6 bases and at J to 5 bases, leaving 5 bases not matched to a gene. This CDR3 contains 15 residues. Germline loops: CDR1 MNHEY, CDR2 SVGAGI. The DNA for the CDR3 is TGTGCCAGCAGCCGCGACAGGGGGGATAATTCACCCCTCCACTTT. Amino acids: CASSRDRGDNSPLHF.

The CDR3 spells CASSQRTGGSSSPYF. In DNA form, the CDR3 reads TGTGCCAGCAGCCAAAGGACAGGGGGCTCCTCTTCACCGTACTTC. The chain has TRBV7-2 and TRBJ2-7, with 11 bases fitting TRBD1. The V gene end was trimmed by 5 bases and the J gene end by 12 bases; junction bases not matched to a gene: 15. This CDR3 spans 15 amino acids. Germline-derived CDR1 and CDR2 are SGHTA and FQGNSA.

The gene calls are TRBV19 and TRBJ1-5; D is unresolved. The V end was cut by 8 bases, the J end by 5 bases, with 13 bases between. This CDR3 is 13 amino acids long. Germline values: CDR1 LNHDA, CDR2 SQIVND (reference sequence). CDR3 nucleotides: TGTGCCAGTTCTCTTCAGCGGGATCAGCCCCAGCATTTT. This codes for CASSLQRDQPQHF.